This TCR beta chain was sequenced for a study of Graves' ophthalmopathy and Graves' hyperthyroidism. There are many counts of this clonotype. The antigen remains undetermined. Study observations and caveats: Sensitivity of over 60% and specificity of 72.22% were achieved by the model that predicted ophthalmopathy progression. Most expanded thyroid clonotypes above 0.001 frequency also appeared in blood.

Researchers took RNA transcripts and amplified TCR beta CDR3 regions from them. HTBI-primed RT-PCR formed the first round, and a multiplex PCR formed the second. Via MiXCR, TCRdb re-called the multiplex PCR reads, giving one row per CDR3 protein. The sample gives over a million distinct CDR3 sequences, approximately 35% of which show up once; around 10% is in the top ten. Germline CDR1 is SGHRS and CDR2 is YFSETQ. The CDR3 spans 13 residues. V shed 2 bases, J shed 5 bases, and the junction held 3 bases outside the gene matches. Patients in the hyperthyroidism group, adults aged 18 to 65, were newly diagnosed, under 2 months' duration. Other autoimmune disease, uncontrolled infection, pregnancy and lactation led to exclusion.

V usage is TRBV5-1 and J usage is TRBJ2-5, with 7 bases identical to TRBD1. Sequencing input: peripheral blood or thyroid tissue (not recorded which). The clonotype originates from an adult man with Graves' hyperthyroidism. The CDR3 loop reads CASSFQTGETQYF. CDR3 in DNA: TGCGCCAGCAGCTTTCAGACAGGGGAGACCCAGTACTTC. The full variable domain, completed using reference TRBV5-1 and TRBJ2-5, is KAGVTQTPRYLIKTRGQQVTLSCSPISGHRSVSWYQQTPGQGLQFLFEYFSETQRNKGNFPGRFSGRQFSNSRSEMNVSTLELGDSALYLCASSFQTGETQYFGPGTRLLVL.